This TCR beta chain was recovered during a study of cytotoxic CD8 clonotypes in ibrutinib-treated CLL. Targeted sequencing depth ranged from 1 in 200,000 to 1 in 1 million T cells. Clones were read by immunoSEQ multiplex PCR, and TCRdb kept only the in-frame ones, dropping some. The table lists about 330,000 clones, roughly 71% of them singletons. The V end was cut by 4 bases, the J end by 5 bases, with 18 bases between. The CDR3 totals 15 residues. Per the germline V gene, CDR1 is MNHEY and CDR2 is SVGAGI. The genes are TRBV6-5 and TRBJ2-7; D ambiguous. The source was PBMCs, collected after 36 months of ibrutinib treatment. The receptor was isolated from a human donor with chronic lymphocytic leukemia. This chain's CDR3 is CASSLDGPTRHEQYF. CDR3 in DNA: TGTGCCAGCAGTTTAGACGGTCCCACCCGACACGAGCAGTACTTC.